These 29 T cell receptor beta chains came from one sample sequenced in a study of T cell clonality in common variable immunodeficiency. Only in-frame clones appear in the TCRdb table, and some are missing; sequencing was by immunoSEQ multiplex PCR. The sample gives tens of thousands of clones, none seen only once, and the top ten clones hold around 9.3%. Sequencing was carried out using peripheral blood mononuclear cells. These receptor sequences come from a person aged 18 to 69 in good health.

This clone has at least ten counts. The read ends 3 residues shy of where the CDR3 ends; the end is completed using the germline J gene. The chain carries TRBV29-1 and TRBJ2-1, with 13 bases fitting TRBD2. Germline-derived CDR1 and CDR2 are SQVTM and ANQGSEA. Germline trimming cut 4 bases from V and 1 base from J; bases unmatched to any gene: 4. The length of the CDR3 is 16 residues. Here the CDR3 reads CSVGTSGGDSYNEQFF. The covered CDR3 bases are TGCAGCGTTGGAACTAGCGGGGGGGATTCCTACAATGAG.

This clone was counted at least ten times. The read terminates 3 residues before the CDR3 end, so the remaining end is supplied by the germline J gene. The V gene is TRBV20-1, the J gene TRBJ2-7; weak D call: TRBD1 (6 bases). Germline V gene lookup returns CDR1 DFQATT and CDR2 SNEGSKA (reference sequence). The CDR3 is made up of 14 amino acids. The CDR3 loop reads CSADRDKTNYEQYF. The part of the CDR3 DNA that was read is TGCAGCGCCGACCGGGACAAAACAAACTACGAG.

This clone was counted at least ten times. The observed sequence ends 3 residues before the CDR3 terminus, with the missing tail filled in from the germline J gene. The chain links TRBV7-9 to TRBJ2-2; 7 positions match TRBD1. This CDR3 comprises 15 residues. V was clipped by 4 bases and J by 0 bases; unmatched bases: 2. Germline V gives CDR1 SEHNR, CDR2 FQNEAQ (reference sequence). The CDR3 DNA, read in part, is TGTGCCAGCAGCTCAGACAGGGCGAACACCGGGGAG. It yields the protein CASSSDRANTGE. The whole CDR3 is CASSSDRANTGELFF.

This clone was observed many times. The sequenced fragment ends 3 residues before the CDR3 boundary, so the rest is inferred from the germline J gene. The genes are TRBV4-2 and TRBJ1-5; D uncertain. The CDR3 loop spans 16 amino acids. V was trimmed by 0 bases and J by 4 bases, leaving 13 bases between them. CDR1 and CDR2 (germline): LGHNA, YNFKEQ. This chain's CDR3 is CASSQDLLGGNQPQHF. The covered CDR3 bases are TGTGCCAGCAGCCAAGATCTATTAGGAGGGAATCAGCCC.

This clone was detected many times. The read finishes 3 residues shy of the CDR3 end, and the germline J gene is used to complete it. V is TRBV19 and J is TRBJ1-2; D gene ambiguous. V shed 0 bases and J shed 7 bases, with 6 bases lying between them. The germline CDR1 and CDR2 sequences are LNHDA and SQIVND (reference sequence). The CDR3 length is 12 residues. This CDR3 is CASSIDVGGYTF. The CDR3 bases that were read are TGTGCCAGTAGTATAGATGTCGGTGGC.

This clone appeared many times. The read ends 3 residues early relative to the CDR3; the germline J gene fills the gap. The J gene is TRBJ2-1, the V gene TRBV19; D unresolved. Germline V gene sequence: CDR1 LNHDA, CDR2 SQIVND (reference sequence). V lost 4 bases and J lost 5, with 18 bases in between. The CDR3 extends over 16 amino acids. The CDR3 loop reads CASSTHSPPPNNEQFF. CDR3 DNA, as far as it was read: TGTGCCAGTAGTACCCACAGTCCCCCACCAAACAATGAG.

This clone was found many times. The missing CDR3 end, 3 residues past where the read stops, is filled in from the germline J gene. The V and J genes are TRBV12-3 or TRBV12-4 and TRBJ1-2; D is uncertain. The CDR3 covers 11 residues. CDR3 sequence: CASSTGSRYTF. CDR3 DNA, as far as it was read: TGTGCCAGCAGCACCGGGTCGAGG.

This clone was counted ten times or more. The missing CDR3 end, 3 residues past where the read stops, is filled in from the germline J gene. The chain couples TRBV5-4 to TRBJ1-1; D gene unclear. Per the germline V gene, CDR1 is SGHNT and CDR2 is YYREEE (reference sequence). Trimming took off 4 bases at V and 6 bases at J, with 10 bases between the two ends. The CDR3 covers 12 residues. Partial CDR3 DNA: TGTGCCAGCAGCCGCGGCCTGTCTGAA. It is translated as CASSRGLSE. The CDR3, in full, reads CASSRGLSEAFF. The full variable domain, rest sourced from reference TRBV5-4 and TRBJ1-1, is ETGVTQSPTHLIKTRGQQVTLRCSSQSGHNTVSWYQQALGQGPQFIFQYYREEENGRGNFPPRFSGLQFPNYSSELNVNALELDDSALYLCASSRGLSEAFFGQGTRLTVV.

This clone was recorded many times. The CDR3 end lies 3 residues beyond the end of the read and is filled in from the germline J gene. This sequence joins TRBV6-4 and TRBJ2-4; 9 bases line up with TRBD1. CDR1 is MRHNA, CDR2 SNTAGT, per germline. This CDR3 is 15 amino acids long. CDR3 loop: CASSWGTGSSYGQYF. The DNA read from the CDR3 is TGTGCCAGTAGTTGGGGGACAGGGAGCAGCTATGGT.

This clone has more than one count but fewer than ten. Sequencing ends 3 residues short of the CDR3 end; the germline J gene provides the rest. The V call is TRBV11-2, the J call TRBJ2-5; 7 nucleotides align to TRBD1. V lost 10 bases and J lost 3; bases outside the gene matches: 5. Germline loops: CDR1 SGHAT, CDR2 FQNNGV. The CDR3 is 12 residues long. CDR3 residues: CATLGTEETQYF. The part of the CDR3 DNA that was read is TGTGCCACCCTAGGGACAGAAGAGACC.

This clone was detected many times. The CDR3 bases that were read are TGTGCCAGCAGTCGGGGGGCTTTGAACACTGAA. It is translated as CASSRGALNTE. The whole CDR3 reads CASSRGALNTEAFF. The chain joins TRBV7-8 to TRBJ1-1; maybe TRBD1 (6 bases). The read stops 3 residues short of the end of the CDR3; the missing end is completed from the germline J gene. The CDR3 has 14 amino acids. The V end lost 6 bases, the J end lost 0 bases, and 11 bases lay between the germline ends. Germline loops: CDR1 SGHVS, CDR2 FQNEAQ.

This clone was counted at least ten times. The DNA ends 3 residues before the CDR3 does, and the rest of the CDR3 is filled in from the germline J gene. The gene calls are TRBV6-2 or TRBV6-3 and TRBJ1-5, with D perhaps matching TRBD1 (6 bases). CDR1 MNHEY and CDR2 SVGEGT come from the germline V gene. CDR3 length: 14 amino acids. V was shortened by 5 bases and J by 1 base, with 9 bases between the two germline ends. The covered CDR3 bases are TGTGCCAGCAGTAGAACAGGGAGCAATCAGCCC. As protein: CASSRTGSNQP. The whole CDR3 reads CASSRTGSNQPQHF.

This clone was observed a handful of times. Sequencing ends 3 residues short of the CDR3 end; the germline J gene provides the rest. The V gene is TRBV6-2 or TRBV6-3, the J gene TRBJ1-5, with 10 bases matching TRBD1. Germline V gives CDR1 MNHEY, CDR2 SVGEGT. V shed 6 bases, J shed 1 base, and the junction held 6 bases outside the gene matches. The CDR3 is made up of 16 amino acids. The CDR3 DNA, read in part, is TGTGCCAGCAGAAAGACAGGGGGCGCGAGCAATCAGCCC. Translation gives CASRKTGGASNQP. The full CDR3 sequence reads CASRKTGGASNQPQHF.

This clone was counted at least ten times. The missing CDR3 end, 3 residues past where the read stops, is filled in from the germline J gene. V gene TRBV7-6 combines with J gene TRBJ2-1; 7 bases match TRBD1. Germline-derived CDR1 and CDR2 are SGHVS and FNYEAQ. Trimming at V came to 6 bases and at J to 9 bases, leaving 5 bases not matched to a gene. The CDR3 spans 12 residues. CDR3 DNA (partial): TGTGCCAGCAGTTCACAGGGGATTGAG. The encoded protein is CASSSQGIE. The whole CDR3 protein is CASSSQGIEQFF.

This clone was found many times. The read ends 3 residues before the CDR3 terminus; that terminus is restored from the germline J gene. The rearrangement links TRBV7-3 to TRBJ2-1, with 9 bases lining up with TRBD2. The CDR3 is made up of 16 amino acids. J gave up 1 base and V 2 bases, and 3 bases lay outside the gene matches. CDR1 and CDR2 from the germline V gene are SGHTA and FQGTGA. CDR3 DNA (partial): TGTGCCAGCAGCTTAGGCGGGGGGGTGTCCTACAATGAG. Its translation: CASSLGGGVSYNE. The entire CDR3 is CASSLGGGVSYNEQFF. Combining the CDR3 with reference TRBV7-3 and TRBJ2-1 gives the whole variable domain GAGVSQTPSNKVTEKGKYVELRCDPISGHTALYWYRQSLGQGPEFLIYFQGTGAADDSGLPNDRFFAVRPEGSVSTLKIQRTERGDSAVYLCASSLGGGVSYNEQFFGPGTRLTVL.

This clone was seen at least ten times. The missing CDR3 end, 3 residues past where the read stops, is filled in from the germline J gene. The chain recombines TRBV20-1 with TRBJ2-7; TRBD1 matches at 12 bases. The germline gives CDR1 DFQATT, CDR2 SNEGSKA (reference sequence). The junction had 9 bases not matched to a gene; V was cut back by 6 bases and J by 3 bases. The CDR3 runs 15 residues. The CDR3 region is CSAPRGTGGNYEQYF. Incomplete CDR3 DNA: TGCAGTGCGCCTCGGGGGACAGGGGGCAACTACGAG.

At least ten counts were recorded for this clone. With the read ending 3 residues before the CDR3 end, the germline J gene is used to fill in that end. The chain employs TRBV7-3 and TRBJ2-7; 7 bases are a match to TRBD2. V was clipped by 5 bases and J by 2 bases; unmatched bases: 6. This CDR3 spans 14 amino acids. The germline V gene encodes CDR1 SGHTA and CDR2 FQGTGA. The sequenced part of the CDR3 DNA is TGTGCCAGCAGCCTAGGCGGGAGACCCTACGAG. It yields the protein CASSLGGRPYE. The complete CDR3 protein is CASSLGGRPYEQYF.

This clone was seen at least ten times. The read falls 3 residues short of the CDR3 end, and the missing part is taken from the germline J gene. This sequence joins TRBV20-1 and TRBJ2-7; the D gene is possibly TRBD2 (6 bases). Germline assignment: CDR1 DFQATT and CDR2 SNEGSKA (reference sequence). CDR3 length equals 15 residues. V lost 6 bases and J lost 5, with 23 bases in between. The CDR3 is CSATNVRGSRDEQYF. The CDR3 DNA, read in part, is TGCAGTGCCACAAATGTCCGGGGGTCCCGGGACGAG.

This clone has more than one count but fewer than ten. Coverage ceases 3 residues before the CDR3 finishes, and the germline J gene fills in the end. The rearrangement uses TRBV7-9 and TRBJ2-1; no firm D call. Trimming pared 5 bases from V and 0 bases from J, leaving 11 bases between. The CDR3 spans 15 residues. Germline assignment: CDR1 SEHNR and CDR2 FQNEAQ (reference sequence). Incomplete CDR3 DNA: TGTGCCAGCAGCCCTAATACCTACTCCTACAATGAG. The encoded protein is CASSPNTYSYNE. The entire CDR3 reads CASSPNTYSYNEQFF.

This clone was found many times. The CDR3 goes on 3 residues after the read ends, and that part is filled in from the germline J gene. This chain connects TRBV5-4 to TRBJ1-2; unclear D gene. The CDR3 loop spans 15 amino acids. CDR1 and CDR2 from the germline V gene are SGHNT and YYREEE (reference sequence). Trimming shortened V by 3 bases and J by 0 bases, and 12 bases separated the two germline ends. The sequenced CDR3 bases are TGTGCCAGCAGCTCGCAACGGGGTCCTAACTATGGC. Protein sequence: CASSSQRGPNYG. In full, the CDR3 reads CASSSQRGPNYGYTF.

The sample holds many counts of this clone. Read coverage stops 3 residues before the CDR3 terminus; the germline J gene supplies the remainder. The J gene is TRBJ1-4, the V gene TRBV5-1, with 7 bases fitting TRBD1. CDR1 is SGHRS and CDR2 is YFSETQ in the germline V gene. V shed 4 bases and J 7 bases; nucleotides not matched to a gene: 7. The CDR3 contains 14 residues. The CDR3 bases that were read are TGCGCCAGCAGCCCAGGGGGATTGGGTGAAAAA. It specifies CASSPGGLGEK. The full CDR3 is CASSPGGLGEKLFF.

In its sample, this clone was seen many times. CDR3 region: CSGDAAGGFGYTF. The sequenced CDR3 bases are TGCAGCGGGGACGCGGCAGGGGGCTTTGGC. The chain uses TRBV29-1 and TRBJ1-2; 8 bases match TRBD1. Coverage ceases 3 residues before the CDR3 finishes, and the germline J gene fills in the end. V dropped 7 bases and J dropped 7; count of bases not matched to a gene: 11. Per germline, CDR1 SQVTM and CDR2 ANQGSEA. CDR3 length: 13 amino acids. The full variable domain, completed using reference TRBV29-1 and TRBJ1-2, is SAVISQKPSRDICQRGTSLTIQCQVDSQVTMMFWYRQQPGQSLTLIATANQGSEATYESGFVIDKFPISRPNLTFSTLTVSNMSPEDSSIYLCSGDAAGGFGYTFGSGTRLTVV.

Many counts were recorded for this clone. The read finishes 3 residues shy of the CDR3 end, and the germline J gene is used to complete it. V usage is TRBV6-2 or TRBV6-3 and J usage is TRBJ2-3; TRBD2 might be the D (5 bases). Germline V gene data show CDR1 as MNHEY and CDR2 as SVGEGT. This CDR3 has 15 residues. Between the trimmed V and J ends, which lost 0 bases and 4 bases, there was a span of 11 bases. CDR3 loop: CASSYSFGVADTQYF. CDR3 DNA, as far as it was read: TGTGCCAGCAGTTACTCGTTCGGGGTTGCAGATACG.

The table lists this clone with many counts. The CDR3 is cut off 3 residues early in the read; its end comes from the germline J gene. The rearrangement links TRBV2 to TRBJ1-3, with D perhaps TRBD1 (5 bases). The V gene's germline CDR1 is SNHLY and CDR2 FYNNEI. V was trimmed by 8 bases and J by 0 bases, leaving 8 bases between them. The CDR3 has 13 amino acids. This CDR3 is CASLQDSGNTIYF. The covered CDR3 bases are TGTGCCAGCTTACAGGACTCTGGAAACACC. Drawing the rest from reference TRBV2 and TRBJ1-3, the complete variable domain is EPEVTQTPSHQVTQMGQEVILRCVPISNHLYFYWYRQILGQKVEFLVSFYNNEISEKSEIFDDQFSVERPDGSNFTLKIRSTKLEDSAMYFCASLQDSGNTIYFGEGSWLTVV.

This clone has a count of ten or more. The read finishes 3 residues shy of the CDR3 end, and the germline J gene is used to complete it. The chain recombines TRBV5-1 with TRBJ1-2; the match to TRBD1 covers 11 bases. Germline V gives CDR1 SGHRS, CDR2 YFSETQ. The V segment lost 4 bases and the J segment 4 bases; nucleotides outside the gene matches: 21. The CDR3 sequence is 20 residues long. CDR3 bases read: TGCGCCAGCAGCCTAACCAGGTCGGGACAGGGGGTTATTTTGGGCTATGGC. It translates to CASSLTRSGQGVILGYG. In full, the CDR3 is CASSLTRSGQGVILGYGYTF. Complete variable domain (other parts from reference TRBV5-1 and TRBJ1-2): KAGVTQTPRYLIKTRGQQVTLSCSPISGHRSVSWYQQTPGQGLQFLFEYFSETQRNKGNFPGRFSGRQFSNSRSEMNVSTLELGDSALYLCASSLTRSGQGVILGYGYTFGSGTRLTVV.

This clone has a count of ten or more. Coverage ceases 3 residues before the CDR3 finishes, and the germline J gene fills in the end. This chain connects TRBV7-2 to TRBJ1-1; D possibly corresponds to TRBD1 (6 bases). Trimming pared 5 bases from V and 0 bases from J, leaving 13 bases between. Germline values: CDR1 SGHTA, CDR2 FQGNSA. The CDR3 covers 15 residues. The covered CDR3 bases are TGTGCCAGCAGCCTCCAGGGGATCATGAACACTGAA. This codes for CASSLQGIMNTE. The full CDR3 is CASSLQGIMNTEAFF.

In this sample, this clone turned up many times. The missing CDR3 end, 3 residues past where the read stops, is filled in from the germline J gene. The gene calls are TRBV6-1 and TRBJ1-5; D is undetermined. There are 13 residues in the CDR3. V was pared by 2 bases and J by 6 bases, with 8 bases between. Germline V CDR1 and CDR2: MNHNS, SASEGT. The CDR3 here is CASSESSGQPQHF. CDR3 DNA (partial): TGTGCCAGCAGTGAATCATCAGGTCAGCCC.

This clone was seen repeatedly, ten times or more. The CDR3 sequence is CASSFNLAGGNTGELFF. The DNA read from the CDR3 is TGTGCCAGCAGCTTCAACCTAGCGGGGGGAAACACCGGGGAG. J is TRBJ2-2 and V is TRBV7-3; 11 positions agree with TRBD2. The sequenced fragment ends 3 residues before the CDR3 boundary, so the rest is inferred from the germline J gene. Germline CDR1 SGHTA, CDR2 FQGTGA. J was trimmed by 2 bases and V by 3 bases; bases with no gene match: 5. The length of the CDR3 is 17 residues. The entire variable domain, with the rest obtained from reference TRBV7-3 and TRBJ2-2, is as follows: GAGVSQTPSNKVTEKGKYVELRCDPISGHTALYWYRQSLGQGPEFLIYFQGTGAADDSGLPNDRFFAVRPEGSVSTLKIQRTERGDSAVYLCASSFNLAGGNTGELFFGEGSRLTVL.

This clone was detected many times. The read comes to an end 3 residues before the CDR3 does, leaving the germline J gene to fill in the end. The chain uses TRBV5-1 and TRBJ1-3, with 10 bases lining up with TRBD1. The CDR3 sequence is 18 residues long. CDR1 SGHRS and CDR2 YFSETQ come from the germline V gene. V gave up 1 base and J gave up 4 bases; unmatched junction bases: 11. CDR3 bases read: TGCGCCAGCAGCTTGACCCCGGGACAGGGGAACCCCGGAAACACC. It yields the protein CASSLTPGQGNPGNT. The full CDR3 is CASSLTPGQGNPGNTIYF.